Listed below are T cell receptor beta chains from one sample, sequenced in a study of blood T cell repertoires in COVID-19. Some clones are missing from TCRdb's copy, which holds only in-frame ones; the method was immunoSEQ multiplex PCR. The table records under 130,000 clones, approximately 83% of them present only once. The sample consisted of peripheral blood. These receptor sequences come from a man aged 50 or older with acute or convalescent COVID-19. Each CDR3 is given with its conserved first and last residue. A D gene is named only where the DNA matches it firmly. Part of the rows lack a size; the others show once, few, many or a class for expanded clones.

D	J	V	size	DNA	CDR3
TRBD2	TRBJ2-1	TRBV19	-	TGTGCCAGTAAGTCGGGGGGTTCTAACAATGAGCAGTTCTTC	CASKSGGSNNEQFF
TRBD2	TRBJ2-7	TRBV28	-	TGTGCCAGCACCTCATCTAGCGGGGGGAAAAACGAGCAGTACTTC	CASTSSSGGKNEQYF
-	TRBJ1-5	TRBV27	-	TGTGCCAGCGCAGGGGCGCGCAATCAGCCCCAGCATTTT	CASAGARNQPQHF
-	TRBJ2-3	TRBV9	once	TGTGCCAGCAGCGTAGATCAGGAACCCCTCCGGACGCAGTATTTT	CASSVDQEPLRTQYF
TRBD1	TRBJ1-4	TRBV30	-	TGTGCCTGGAGTGCCCAGACAGGGAGAAAACTGTTTTTT	CAWSAQTGRKLFF
-	TRBJ2-3	TRBV3-1/TRBV3-2	-	TGTGCCAGCAGCCAGAGAGAAGCTAGCACAGATACGCAGTATTTT	CASSQREASTDTQYF
TRBD2	TRBJ2-5	TRBV2	-	TGTGCCAGCACCACTAGCGGGGAGACCCAGTACTTC	CASTTSGETQYF
TRBD1	TRBJ2-7	TRBV11-3	few	TGTGCCAGCAGCGGTTACAGGGGGGCCCACGAGCAGTACTTC	CASSGYRGAHEQYF
-	TRBJ1-4	TRBV4-1	-	TGCGCCAGCAGCCAAGTCAGGGCTACTAATGAAAAACTGTTTTTT	CASSQVRATNEKLFF
-	TRBJ2-5	TRBV5-1	-	TGCGCCAGCAGCGGTGGACAGTCGCCTCAAGAGACCCAGTACTTC	CASSGGQSPQETQYF
-	TRBJ2-7	TRBV18	-	TGTGCCAGCTCACCGGGAACTTTGACAGGTCTCTACGAGCAGTACTTC	CASSPGTLTGLYEQYF
-	TRBJ1-5	TRBV12-3/TRBV12-4	-	TGTGCCAGCAGTTCAGGGTCTCAGCCCCAGCATTTT	CASSSGSQPQHF
TRBD1	TRBJ2-1	TRBV6-5	-	TGTGCCAGCAGAACCGGACAGGGAAAAAATGAGCAGTTCTTC	CASRTGQGKNEQFF
TRBD1	TRBJ1-2	TRBV6-5	-	TGTGCCAGCAGCGAGTTAGACAGGGGAGTCTATGGCTACACCTTC	CASSELDRGVYGYTF
TRBD1	TRBJ2-6	TRBV13	-	TGTGCCAGCAGCAGCGGGACAGGGGACCCAGGGGCCAACGTCCTGACTTTC	CASSSGTGDPGANVLTF
TRBD1	TRBJ1-4	TRBV5-5	few	TGTGCCAGCAGCGCCCAGGGGGTAGTTGGTGAAAAACTGTTTTTT	CASSAQGVVGEKLFF
-	TRBJ1-2	TRBV10-3	-	TGTGCCATCAGTGAGGGACAGAGCAGCTATGGCTACACCTTC	CAISEGQSSYGYTF
-	TRBJ2-1	TRBV5-4	-	TGTGCCAGCAGCTTTAGAACTAGCTCAGGTGAGCAGTTCTTC	CASSFRTSSGEQFF
-	TRBJ1-5	TRBV7-9	-	TGTGCCAGCAGCTTAGAACAGTCCAATCAGCCCCAGCATTTT	CASSLEQSNQPQHF
TRBD1	TRBJ2-1	TRBV2	-	TGTGCCAGCAGTTATAGACAGGGGAATGAGCAGTTCTTC	CASSYRQGNEQFF
TRBD1	TRBJ2-7	TRBV6-4	-	TGTGCCAGCAGGGTTGGGACAGGGCCGGTGAAGATTCACGAGCAGTACTTC	CASRVGTGPVKIHEQYF
-	TRBJ2-7	TRBV27	-	TGTGCCAGCAGTTCCCTTCCTGTCTACGAGCAGTACTTC	CASSSLPVYEQYF
-	TRBJ2-2	TRBV6-5	few	TGTGCCAGCAGTTACTCGTTCGGGTCCGGGGAGCTGTTTTTT	CASSYSFGSGELFF
-	TRBJ1-1	TRBV18	-	TGTGCCAGCTCACCAATTCCGGGGGACGACACTGAAGCTTTCTTT	CASSPIPGDDTEAFF
-	TRBJ1-1	TRBV6-5	-	TGTGCCAGCAGTTACTCCGGGGGAGGTGTGAACACTGAAGCTTTCTTT	CASSYSGGGVNTEAFF
TRBD1	TRBJ2-7	TRBV14	once	TGTGCCAGCAGCCCCCGACAGGGGGCCTACGAGCAGTACTTC	CASSPRQGAYEQYF
TRBD2	TRBJ2-7	TRBV28	-	TGTGCCAGCAGTTTAAGCGGGAGGGTCTACGAGCAGTACTTC	CASSLSGRVYEQYF
-	TRBJ1-4	TRBV10-1	-	TGCGCCAGCAGTGACGGACGAGGGAATAATGAAAAACTGTTTTTT	CASSDGRGNNEKLFF
TRBD1	TRBJ1-5	TRBV20-1	-	TGCAGTGCTAGTTCCTCTCCGGGACAGGGCAATCAGCCCCAGCATTTT	CSASSSPGQGNQPQHF
-	TRBJ2-7	TRBV5-4	-	TGTGCCAGCAGCTCCCCGCAGGGTGCCGACGAGCAGTACTTC	CASSSPQGADEQYF
-	TRBJ2-2	TRBV4-2	-	TGTGCCAGCAGCCAAGATGGGGGGAGTCCCGGGGAGCTGTTTTTT	CASSQDGGSPGELFF
-	TRBJ2-1	TRBV7-9	-	TGTGCCAGCAGCTTAAAACTAGAGCAGTTCTTC	CASSLKLEQFF
-	TRBJ1-2	TRBV28	-	TGTGCCGGGGGACGTAGCGGCTTAGTGGGCTACACCTTC	CAGGRSGLVGYTF
-	TRBJ1-1	TRBV20-1	-	TGCAGTGCTAGTAACCCGACCGACAGATTGTTAGCCTTCACTGAAGCTTTCTTT	CSASNPTDRLLAFTEAFF
TRBD1	TRBJ1-2	TRBV24-1	-	TGTGCCACCAGTCCAGGGACAGTTAACTATGGCTACACCTTC	CATSPGTVNYGYTF
-	TRBJ2-7	TRBV7-9	once	TGTGCCAGCAGTTACAGGGAGTTAGGAAAAAACGAGCAGTACTTC	CASSYRELGKNEQYF
-	TRBJ1-1	TRBV28	-	TGTGCCAGCAGTTTACCTCGGGGCAGGGGTTGGGGCGACACTGAAGCTTTCTTT	CASSLPRGRGWGDTEAFF
TRBD1	TRBJ2-2	TRBV5-6	-	TGTGCCAGCAGCTTGGTTCCAGGGGGCAGCACCGGGGAGCTGTTTTTT	CASSLVPGGSTGELFF
-	TRBJ1-6	TRBV19	once	TGTGCCAGTAGTATGGACAGCCGCTCCTATAATTCACCCCTCCACTTT	CASSMDSRSYNSPLHF
-	TRBJ2-2	TRBV7-3	few	TGTGCCAGCAGCCCCGTGCCGGGACACACGAACACCGGGGAGCTGTTTTTT	CASSPVPGHTNTGELFF
TRBD2	TRBJ2-3	TRBV6-5	once	TGTGCCAGCAGAAGGACTAGTTGGGGAACAGATACGCAGTATTTT	CASRRTSWGTDTQYF
-	TRBJ1-1	TRBV6-5	-	TGTGCCAGCAGTTACAGGGAGTACAGGGTCTATGAAGCTTTCTTT	CASSYREYRVYEAFF
-	TRBJ1-5	TRBV2	-	TGTGCCAGCTTAGCAGAGTTCAATCAGCCCCAGCATTTT	CASLAEFNQPQHF
-	TRBJ1-4	TRBV30	-	TGTGCCTGGAGTTTAAATGAAAAACTGTTTTTT	CAWSLNEKLFF
-	TRBJ2-7	TRBV7-8	-	TGTGCCAGCAGCTTAGCGGGGGGCTACGAGCAGTACTTC	CASSLAGGYEQYF
TRBD1	TRBJ1-5	TRBV3-1/TRBV3-2	few	TGTGCCAGCAGCCAAGCCGCGGGACAGGGGGCGGGGCAGCCCCAGCATTTT	CASSQAAGQGAGQPQHF
TRBD1	TRBJ2-2	TRBV7-9	-	TGTGCCAGCAGCCCCCGCGTCGGGACAGGGAACACCGGGGAGCTGTTTTTT	CASSPRVGTGNTGELFF
-	TRBJ2-7	TRBV6-5	-	TGTGCCAGCAGTTACTCCCGGGAAAACGAGCAGTACTTC	CASSYSRENEQYF
TRBD2	TRBJ2-3	TRBV6-4	-	TGTGCCAGCAGTCAAACCCCTAGCGGGAGTTTTGCAGATACGCAGTATTTT	CASSQTPSGSFADTQYF
TRBD2	TRBJ2-1	TRBV5-1	-	TGCGCCAGCAGAAACCGCGGGCCCGGGACTAGCGGGGGGATCCACAATGAGCAGTTCTTC	CASRNRGPGTSGGIHNEQFF
-	TRBJ1-3	TRBV19	-	TGTGCCAGTAAACACGGAGCCCACTCTGGAAACACCATATATTTT	CASKHGAHSGNTIYF
-	TRBJ1-1	TRBV10-2	-	TGCGCCAGTAAACAGGGAAACATGAACACTGAAGCTTTCTTT	CASKQGNMNTEAFF
TRBD1	TRBJ2-7	TRBV6-5	-	TGTGCCAGCAGTTACGGACAGGGGTTTACCTACGAGCAGTACTTC	CASSYGQGFTYEQYF
-	TRBJ2-3	TRBV7-3	-	TGTGCCAGCAGTCCCTCGGGGGGCACAGATACGCAGTATTTT	CASSPSGGTDTQYF
TRBD1	TRBJ1-2	TRBV3-1/TRBV3-2	-	TGTGCCAGCAGCCAAGATTCAGGGGGTCGCGGCTACACCTTC	CASSQDSGGRGYTF
TRBD1	TRBJ1-5	TRBV24-1	-	TGTGCCCCCCCCCAGGGGGCTTTTGCGCCCCAGCATTTT	CAPPQGAFAPQHF
-	TRBJ2-7	TRBV7-9	-	TGTGCCAGCAGCTCTGGGGCTCCCTTGTGGGAGCAGTACTTC	CASSSGAPLWEQYF
TRBD1	TRBJ2-7	TRBV6-6	-	TGTGCCAGCAGTTACTCGACAGGGTGGGAGCAGTACTTC	CASSYSTGWEQYF
TRBD1	TRBJ2-7	TRBV4-1	-	TGCGCCAGCAGCCAATCAGGGGGCCGCTCCTACGAGCAGTACTTC	CASSQSGGRSYEQYF
TRBD1	TRBJ2-7	TRBV5-6	once	TGTGCCAGCAGCATGGACAGGGGTTGGGACGAGCAGTACTTC	CASSMDRGWDEQYF